Below, 19 T cell receptor beta chains from the same sample are listed, as sequenced in a study of blood T cells in healthy people across ages. With a J-beta primer mix and a sample-barcoded 5' primer, a second PCR ran about 7 to 12 cycles. Each CDR3 protein gets one entry after TCRdb re-called the 5' RACE reads with MiXCR. The table lists about 1,500,000 distinct CDR3 sequences, approximately 42% of them singletons. The sequenced sample consisted of blood. These receptor sequences come from a woman aged 18-29 years in good health.

In DNA, the CDR3 is TGTGCCAGCAGTTTAGGACAGGGTGCAGTAGATACGCAGTATTTT. It yields the protein CASSLGQGAVDTQYF. V is TRBV12-3 or TRBV12-4 and J is TRBJ2-3; 7 positions match TRBD1. J gave up 5 bases and V 1 base, and 6 bases lay outside the gene matches. The CDR3 has 15 amino acids.

The V and J genes are TRBV3-1 and TRBJ2-1; unclear D gene. Germline values: CDR1 LGHDT, CDR2 YNNKEL (reference sequence). Trimming took off 0 bases at V and 2 bases at J, with 32 bases between the two ends. This CDR3 spans 23 amino acids. The CDR3: CASSQDPLMDPLRTLGAYNEQFF. CDR3 DNA: TGTGCCAGCAGCCAAGACCCTCTTATGGATCCTTTACGGACCCTAGGCGCCTACAATGAGCAGTTCTTC.

DNA for the CDR3: TGCGCCAGCAGCCAAGAGACAGTATCAGGCAATCAGCCCCAGCATTTT. This codes for CASSQETVSGNQPQHF. This rearrangement joins TRBV4-1 to TRBJ1-5, with TRBD1 as a possible D gene (5 bases). Germline lookup yields CDR1 MGHRA and CDR2 YSYEKL. The CDR3 consists of 16 residues. V was pared by 0 bases and J by 2 bases, with 11 bases between.

The chain combines TRBV7-6 with TRBJ1-5, with 9 bases matching TRBD1. The germline V gene has CDR1 SGHVS and CDR2 FNYEAQ. The CDR3 totals 15 residues. V shed 5 bases, J shed 6 bases, and the junction held 8 bases outside the gene matches. For the CDR3, the DNA is TGTGCCAGCAGCCCCTCGGGACAGGGCAGTCAGCCCCAGCATTTT. Its protein product is CASSPSGQGSQPQHF.

This rearrangement joins TRBV3-1 to TRBJ2-4, with D possibly TRBD2 on 5 matching bases. V was clipped by 4 bases and J by 15 bases, with 13 bases between them. Germline V gene lookup returns CDR1 LGHDT and CDR2 YNNKEL (reference sequence). The CDR3 has 11 amino acids. CDR3 loop: CASSLGLLWYF. Here the CDR3 DNA reads TGTGCCAGCAGCCTCGGACTTTTGTGGTACTTC.

The V and J genes are TRBV7-9 and TRBJ2-1; 9 bases are a match to TRBD2. Germline loops: CDR1 SEHNR, CDR2 FQNEAQ (reference sequence). This CDR3 contains 15 residues. V dropped 1 base and J dropped 12; count of bases not matched to a gene: 10. CDR3 nucleotide sequence: TGTGCCAGCAGCTTAGTTAGTAGCGGGAGCTTCGGGCAGTTCTTC. Protein sequence: CASSLVSSGSFGQFF.

This chain joins TRBV2 and TRBJ2-1, with a weak D call TRBD1 (5 bases). V dropped 8 bases and J dropped 9 bases, with 11 bases sitting between them. Germline V lookup: CDR1 SNHLY, CDR2 FYNNEI. The CDR3 contains 11 residues. The CDR3 loop is CASGTGCEQFF. The CDR3 region has the DNA TGTGCCAGCGGTACAGGTTGTGAGCAGTTCTTC. Full variable domain (missing parts from reference TRBV2 and TRBJ2-1): EPEVTQTPSHQVTQMGQEVILRCVPISNHLYFYWYRQILGQKVEFLVSFYNNEISEKSEIFDDQFSVERPDGSNFTLKIRSTKLEDSAMYFCASGTGCEQFFGPGTRLTVL.

Turning to this clonotype: Sequence at one end of the junction differs from germline and may be a read error. V is TRBV6-5 and J is TRBJ2-3, with TRBD1 matching 7 bases. The CDR3 is 15 amino acids. CDR1 is MNHEY and CDR2 is SVGAGI in the germline V gene. The CDR3 sequence is CASSQRDSSTDAQYF. CDR3 DNA sequence: TGTGCCAGCAGCCAAAGGGACAGTAGCACAGATGCGCAGTATTTT.

CDR3 DNA: TGCAGCGTCTTCGACTACGGACAGGGTGTAGGGTCTCGGGACTACGAGCAGTACTTC. This gives the protein CSVFDYGQGVGSRDYEQYF. V is TRBV29-1 and J is TRBJ2-7, with TRBD1 matching 8 bases. The germline V gene has CDR1 SQVTM and CDR2 ANQGSEA. V gave up 6 bases and J gave up 3 bases; unmatched junction bases: 25. The CDR3 covers 19 residues.

V is TRBV15 and J is TRBJ1-1; possibly TRBD1 for D (6 bases). Per germline, CDR1 LNHNV and CDR2 YYDKDF (reference sequence). Between the trimmed V and J ends, which lost 1 base and 4 bases, there was a span of 10 bases. This CDR3 has 14 amino acids. The CDR3 is CATSRARGATEAFF. CDR3 nucleotides: TGTGCCACCAGCAGAGCTAGGGGGGCCACTGAAGCTTTCTTT.

In this sample, this clonotype turned up a few times. The rearrangement uses TRBV2 and TRBJ2-7; D perhaps matches TRBD1 (5 bases). The ends were cut back, 7 bases at V and 3 bases at J, with 10 bases in the middle. CDR3 size: 12 residues. The germline V gene encodes CDR1 SNHLY and CDR2 FYNNEI. CDR3 DNA sequence: TGTGCCAGCACGGGCAGGGACTACGAGCAGTACTTC. As protein: CASTGRDYEQYF.

This clonotype was picked up a small number of times. The V call is TRBV12-3 or TRBV12-4, the J call TRBJ2-4, with D perhaps assigned TRBD1 or TRBD2 (5 bases each). V was trimmed by 2 bases and J by 3 bases, leaving 8 bases between them. The CDR3 contains 14 residues. CDR3 coding DNA: TGTGCCAGCAGTTTATGGGGGAGCAAAAACATTCAGTACTTC. Encoded protein: CASSLWGSKNIQYF.

Points on this clonotype: Given a much more abundant clone one base away, this may be a read error. The rearrangement links TRBV10-3 to TRBJ2-7; TRBD2 agrees at 10 bases. Gene TRBJ2-4 matches the end of the DNA better, so the J call may be wrong. The CDR3 length is 15 residues. Germline V gene data show CDR1 as ENHRY and CDR2 as SYGVKD. The CDR3 region is CVISEDSGGPNIQYF. The DNA for the CDR3 is TGTGTCATCAGTGAGGATAGCGGGGGGCCAAACATTCAGTACTTC.

The genes are TRBV7-9 and TRBJ2-1; weak D call: TRBD1 (5 bases). The CDR3 loop spans 14 amino acids. Germline CDR1 and CDR2: SEHNR and FQNEAQ (reference sequence). V shed 5 bases and J shed 5 bases, with 13 bases lying between them. CDR3 region: CASSKDRRDNEQFF. The CDR3 nucleotides read TGTGCCAGCAGCAAAGACAGACGGGACAATGAGCAGTTCTTC.

The V and J genes are TRBV12-5 and TRBJ2-1; tentatively, D is TRBD2 (5 bases). Germline lookup yields CDR1 LGHNT and CDR2 FRNRAP. V gave up 2 bases and J gave up 10 bases, with 9 bases separating them. The CDR3 sequence is 12 residues long. DNA for the CDR3: TGTGCTAGTGGTTTGCCCAAGCGGGAGCAGTTCTTC. Protein sequence: CASGLPKREQFF.

A few counts support this clonotype. This chain links TRBV5-1 with TRBJ2-1; 8 bases map to TRBD2. Germline V gives CDR1 SGHRS, CDR2 YFSETQ. This CDR3 spans 17 amino acids. V lost 4 bases and J lost 1; bases outside the gene matches: 10. CDR3 protein: CASSTSSGMGSYNEQFF. Here the CDR3 DNA reads TGCGCCAGCAGCACGAGTAGCGGGATGGGGTCCTACAATGAGCAGTTCTTC. Full variable domain (remainder filled in from reference TRBV5-1 and TRBJ2-1): KAGVTQTPRYLIKTRGQQVTLSCSPISGHRSVSWYQQTPGQGLQFLFEYFSETQRNKGNFPGRFSGRQFSNSRSEMNVSTLELGDSALYLCASSTSSGMGSYNEQFFGPGTRLTVL.

This clonotype was seen a handful of times. V gene TRBV5-5 combines with J gene TRBJ2-7; the match to TRBD2 covers 11 bases. J gave up 0 bases and V 3 bases, and 8 bases lay outside the gene matches. Germline loops: CDR1 SGHKS, CDR2 YYEKEE (reference sequence). CDR3 length equals 17 residues. CDR3 coding DNA: TGTGCCAGCAGCTCCAGGACTAGCGGGCCAAGCTCCTACGAGCAGTACTTC. The encoded protein is CASSSRTSGPSSYEQYF.

V usage is TRBV6-1 and J usage is TRBJ1-6, with D uncertain. The germline gives CDR1 MNHNS, CDR2 SASEGT. The germline V and J ends were trimmed by 3 bases and 8 bases, with 8 bases remaining between them. The CDR3 consists of 13 residues. The CDR3 reads CASSESLDSPLHF. CDR3 sequence (DNA): TGTGCCAGCAGTGAGTCGCTGGATTCACCCCTCCACTTT.

The chain joins TRBV20-1 to TRBJ2-7, with a tentative D call TRBD1 (7 bases). CDR3 length equals 14 residues. Per the germline V gene, CDR1 is DFQATT and CDR2 is SNEGSKA (reference sequence). The ends were cut back, 3 bases at V and 2 bases at J, with 14 bases in the middle. The CDR3 region has the DNA TGCAGTGCTAGTGGAGGGGGCTTAGCCTACGAGCAGTACTTC. As protein: CSASGGGLAYEQYF.